These T cell receptor beta chains were read from a single sample in a study of OX40 agonist ivuxolimab in advanced cancers. The table came from immunoSEQ multiplex PCR; TCRdb's copy has only in-frame clones and leaves some out. The sample records approximately 65,000 clones, 87% being singletons. The sequencing used CD4+ or CD8+ T cells sorted from blood, collected in a trial of the OX40 agonist ivuxolimab. These receptors came from an adult with an advanced solid tumor such as melanoma, head and neck, liver or kidney cancer. CDR3s include the opening cysteine and the closing phenylalanine or tryptophan. D genes are given only for firm matches. Expanded clones are given a class, and other clones once, few, many or no size at all.

size	V	D	J	CDR3	DNA
-	TRBV28	-	TRBJ1-2	CATSGSTDGYTF	TGTGCCACATCCGGAAGTACTGATGGCTACACCTTC
-	TRBV2	-	TRBJ1-1	CASRGDTNTEAFF	TGTGCCAGCAGGGGGGACACTAACACTGAAGCTTTCTTT
-	TRBV7-3	TRBD2	TRBJ2-3	CASSLGGGAVTDTQYF	TGTGCCAGCAGCTTAGGCGGGGGGGCCGTCACAGATACGCAGTATTTT
-	TRBV5-1	-	TRBJ2-3	CASSSGRGLDTDTQYF	TGCGCCAGCAGCTCCGGGAGGGGGCTTGACACAGATACGCAGTATTTT
-	TRBV28	-	TRBJ1-5	CASSYSYNQPQHF	TGTGCCAGCAGTTATAGCTACAATCAGCCCCAGCATTTT
few	TRBV18	-	TRBJ2-6	CASSPSRGSGANVLTF	TGTGCCAGCTCACCAAGCCGGGGATCTGGGGCCAACGTCCTGACTTTC
-	TRBV2	TRBD1	TRBJ1-5	CASSVTGGNQPQHF	TGTGCCAGCAGTGTGACAGGGGGCAATCAGCCCCAGCATTTT
-	TRBV2	-	TRBJ2-1	CASREEETAYNEQFF	TGTGCCAGCAGAGAAGAAGAGACGGCGTACAATGAGCAGTTCTTC
once	TRBV5-1	TRBD1	TRBJ1-1	CASSPKVTGDTEAFF	TGCGCCAGCAGCCCTAAGGTGACAGGGGACACTGAAGCTTTCTTT
-	TRBV30	-	TRBJ1-6	CAWSVVRPNSPLHF	TGTGCCTGGAGTGTCGTCAGGCCTAATTCACCCCTCCACTTT
-	TRBV10-3	-	TRBJ2-1	CAISGEYNEQFF	TGTGCCATCAGTGGCGAATACAATGAGCAGTTCTTC
-	TRBV7-9	TRBD1	TRBJ2-7	CASSLAFGTGGEHEQYF	TGTGCCAGCAGCTTGGCCTTCGGGACAGGGGGTGAACACGAGCAGTACTTC
-	TRBV11-3	-	TRBJ2-1	CASSLGGILGGEQFF	TGTGCCAGCAGCTTAGGTGGAATCCTAGGCGGTGAGCAGTTCTTC
-	TRBV15	TRBD2	TRBJ2-7	CATSSTGTILSEQYF	TGTGCCACCAGCAGTACCGGGACTATTCTTTCCGAGCAGTACTTC
-	TRBV10-3	-	TRBJ1-1	CAISVLQTANTEAFF	TGTGCCATCAGTGTGTTGCAGACAGCGAACACTGAAGCTTTCTTT
-	TRBV7-2	-	TRBJ1-2	CASSLGPGINYGYTF	TGTGCCAGCAGCTTAGGTCCGGGGATCAACTATGGCTACACCTTC
few	TRBV30	TRBD2	TRBJ2-1	CAWSVGLAGGEQFF	TGTGCCTGGAGTGTAGGGCTAGCGGGTGGTGAGCAGTTCTTC
-	TRBV7-9	-	TRBJ1-6	CASSLVGNDSPLHF	TGTGCCAGCAGCTTAGTAGGGAACGATTCACCCCTCCACTTT
-	TRBV30	-	TRBJ1-1	CAWSITNTEAFF	TGTGCCTGGAGTATCACAAACACTGAAGCTTTCTTT
once	TRBV28	-	TRBJ2-4	CASSLGGPKNIQYF	TGTGCCAGCAGTTTAGGGGGACCCAAAAACATTCAGTACTTC
-	TRBV5-1	-	TRBJ2-3	CASSLDGTQYF	TGCGCCAGCAGCTTGGACGGTACGCAGTATTTT
-	TRBV27	TRBD1	TRBJ1-5	CASSQRTGLNQPQHF	TGTGCCAGCAGTCAGCGGACAGGGCTCAATCAGCCCCAGCATTTT
-	TRBV30	TRBD2	TRBJ2-3	CALGTSGTDTQYF	TGTGCCTTAGGGACTAGCGGGACCGACACGCAGTATTTT
-	TRBV10-3	-	TRBJ1-2	CAISESDRGYTF	TGTGCCATCAGTGAGTCTGACCGCGGCTACACCTTC
few	TRBV7-8	-	TRBJ1-2	CASSLGQGGNYGYTF	TGTGCCAGCAGCTTGGGGCAGGGAGGTAACTATGGCTACACCTTC
-	TRBV30	-	TRBJ1-1	CAWSPLGSGNTEAFF	TGTGCCTGGAGTCCCCTCGGATCCGGGAACACTGAAGCTTTCTTT
-	TRBV15	-	TRBJ2-7	CATQIRVGYEQYF	TGTGCCACTCAAATCAGGGTGGGGTACGAGCAGTACTTC
-	TRBV15	-	TRBJ2-6	CATSGHRSSGANVLTF	TGTGCCACCAGCGGGCACAGAAGCTCTGGGGCCAACGTCCTGACTTTC
-	TRBV7-9	TRBD1	TRBJ2-3	CASSWGSGQGPDTQYF	TGTGCCAGCAGCTGGGGCTCCGGACAGGGTCCAGATACGCAGTATTTT
-	TRBV2	-	TRBJ1-2	CASSPIRGNYGYTF	TGTGCCAGCAGTCCCATCAGAGGTAACTATGGCTACACCTTC
-	TRBV9	-	TRBJ1-2	CASSVGVGPEYGYTF	TGTGCCAGCAGCGTAGGTGTGGGTCCTGAGTATGGCTACACCTTC
-	TRBV5-4	-	TRBJ2-5	CASSLFSLETQYF	TGTGCCAGCAGCTTGTTCAGCTTAGAGACCCAGTACTTC
-	TRBV9	TRBD1	TRBJ2-7	CASSRTGEPSYEQYF	TGTGCCAGCAGTAGGACAGGGGAACCCTCCTACGAGCAGTACTTC
-	TRBV5-6	-	TRBJ1-1	CASSSGVGTEAFF	TGTGCCAGCAGCTCCGGTGTGGGCACTGAAGCTTTCTTT
-	TRBV7-2	TRBD1	TRBJ1-2	CASSRTGGATNYGYTF	TGTGCCAGCAGCCGGACAGGGGGCGCTACCAACTATGGCTACACCTTC
-	TRBV7-8	-	TRBJ1-1	CASSFDRSMNTEAFF	TGTGCCAGCAGTTTCGACAGGAGCATGAACACTGAAGCTTTCTTT
-	TRBV6-1	TRBD1	TRBJ1-4	CASSGGGTGDEKLFF	TGTGCCAGCAGTGGGGGAGGGACAGGGGACGAAAAACTGTTTTTT
-	TRBV5-6	-	TRBJ1-1	CASSSVKGAGKNTEAFF	TGTGCCAGCAGTTCTGTAAAAGGGGCGGGTAAGAACACTGAAGCTTTCTTT
-	TRBV30	TRBD2	TRBJ2-5	CAWSVGLAGGFQETQYF	TGTGCCTGGAGTGTAGGTCTAGCGGGGGGGTTCCAAGAGACCCAGTACTTC
-	TRBV7-8	TRBD1	TRBJ1-5	CASSLRQGGYSNQPQHF	TGTGCCAGCAGCTTAAGGCAGGGGGGTTATAGCAATCAGCCCCAGCATTTT